A selection of T cell receptor beta chains follows, all from one sample in a study of T cells after yellow fever vaccination. TCRdb called the 5' RACE reads again in MiXCR, with one record for every CDR3 protein. The sample includes hundreds of thousands of distinct CDR3 sequences, approximately 18% of them seen just once. The material sequenced was PBMCs, taken before the yellow fever booster vaccination. The receptors were sampled from a man younger than 30 who received the YFV17D yellow fever vaccine. The CDR3 runs from the conserved cysteine through the conserved F or W. D genes are given only for firm matches. Only some rows state a clone size, as once, few, many or a class for expanded clones.

>15|TRBJ2-1|TRBV5-1|TRBD2|-
TGCGCCAGCAGCATTAGCGGGGGGGCTGGGAATGAGCAGTTCTTC
CASSISGGAGNEQFF
>12|TRBJ2-1|TRBV27|-|many
TGTGCCAGCAGTGCCGAGACTAATGAGCAGTTCTTC
CASSAETNEQFF
>13|TRBJ2-7|TRBV5-1|TRBD1|few
TGCGCCAGCAGCCTGGGACAGGGTAGCGAGCAGTACTTC
CASSLGQGSEQYF
>14|TRBJ1-2|TRBV9|TRBD1|few
TGTGCCAGCAGCCCCGAGACAGGGGACTATGGCTACACCTTC
CASSPETGDYGYTF
>14|TRBJ2-1|TRBV27|TRBD2|-
TGTGCCAGCAATGTAGCGGGGGGGTCACCGGAGCAGTTCTTC
CASNVAGGSPEQFF
>16|TRBJ2-2|TRBV12-3/TRBV12-4|TRBD1|few
TGTGCCAGCACCCTGACAGGGAAGGGAGATGGAGGGGAGCTGTTTTTT
CASTLTGKGDGGELFF
>14|TRBJ2-4|TRBV19|TRBD1|few
TGTGCCAGTAGTATAGGAGGGGACAGGGACATTCAGTACTTC
CASSIGGDRDIQYF
>12|TRBJ2-5|TRBV7-9|-|few
TGTGCCGCAGAGGGAGATTCGGAGACCCAGTACTTC
CAAEGDSETQYF
>15|TRBJ2-3|TRBV23-1|-|-
TGCGCCAGCAGATATTCCGGGACGCCCGCAGATACGCAGTATTTT
CASRYSGTPADTQYF
>13|TRBJ1-4|TRBV20-1|-|-
TGCAGTGCTATCGGGGGGGAGAATGAAAAACTGTTTTTT
CSAIGGENEKLFF
>12|TRBJ2-5|TRBV29-1|TRBD1|-
TGCAGCGCCGGACAGGATAAAGAGACCCAGTACTTC
CSAGQDKETQYF
>13|TRBJ1-1|TRBV20-1|-|-
TGCAGTGCTAGAGGCTCGGGGGGCACTGAAGCTTTCTTT
CSARGSGGTEAFF
>15|TRBJ2-7|TRBV18|-|-
TGTGCCAGCTCACCTCTCCCGGGGGAGCGTTACGAGCAGTACTTC
CASSPLPGERYEQYF
>13|TRBJ1-5|TRBV6-2/TRBV6-3|-|-
TGTGCCAGCAGTTACTCATCCAGACAGCCCCAGCATTTT
CASSYSSRQPQHF
>16|TRBJ2-3|TRBV15|-|-
TGTGCCACCAGCAGAGTGCCCGGCGCTAGCACAGATACGCAGTATTTT
CATSRVPGASTDTQYF
>17|TRBJ1-1|TRBV12-3/TRBV12-4|TRBD1|few
TGTGCCAGCAGCCCCCTCCGACAGGGGGCTTATACCACTGAAGCTTTCTTT
CASSPLRQGAYTTEAFF
>15|TRBJ1-4|TRBV5-1|-|-
TGCGCCAGCAGCTTGGCGCGGGGGCTGGGTGAAAAACTGTTTTTT
CASSLARGLGEKLFF
>14|TRBJ1-6|TRBV27|-|few
TGTGCCAGCAGCCTCTGGGGGGTGCGGTCACCCCTCCACTTT
CASSLWGVRSPLHF
>15|TRBJ1-1|TRBV5-1|TRBD1|-
TGCGCCAGCAGCTTGAGACAGGGAGGGGTCCCTGAAGCTTTCTTT
CASSLRQGGVPEAFF
>17|TRBJ2-1|TRBV5-1|TRBD1|-
TGCGCCAGCAGCTTGGAGCCGGGACAGGGGCTTAATGGTGAGCAGTTCTTC
CASSLEPGQGLNGEQFF
>13|TRBJ2-7|TRBV7-3|TRBD2|-
TGTGCCAGCAGCTCCGGGGGGGCCTACGAGCAGTACTTC
CASSSGGAYEQYF
>13|TRBJ1-1|TRBV29-1|-|few
TGCAGCGTTGAGATCCAGATGAACACTGAAGCTTTCTTT
CSVEIQMNTEAFF
>15|TRBJ2-1|TRBV24-1|TRBD1|few
TGTGCCACCAGTGCCCCGGGACAGGGGTTCGATGAGCAGTTCTTC
CATSAPGQGFDEQFF
>15|TRBJ2-1|TRBV6-1|TRBD2|few
TGTGCCAGCAGCCCCACGGGCGGGGGGGTTTATGAGCAGTTCTTC
CASSPTGGGVYEQFF
>15|TRBJ2-2|TRBV7-3|-|-
TGTGCCAGCAGCTTATACAGGGATGGCACCGGGGAGCTGTTTTTT
CASSLYRDGTGELFF
>19|TRBJ2-1|TRBV15|-|-
TGTGCCACCAGCAGAGAAGCTTTCACAGAGTATACTCCCTACAATGAGCAGTTCTTC
CATSREAFTEYTPYNEQFF
>16|TRBJ2-2|TRBV18|TRBD2|-
TGTGCCAGCTCATCACGGGGGGGTTCGGACACCGGGGAGCTGTTTTTT
CASSSRGGSDTGELFF
>15|TRBJ2-1|TRBV6-6|TRBD2|-
TGTGCCAGCAGTTCCAGCGGGGGGGCCTATCATGAGCAGTTCTTC
CASSSSGGAYHEQFF
>13|TRBJ2-1|TRBV3-1|-|few
TGTGCCAGCAGTAGCCGGGACTACAATGAGCAGTTCTTC
CASSSRDYNEQFF
>15|TRBJ1-2|TRBV9|-|-
TGTGCCAGCAGCGTATCCCCGGAGGAGATCTATGGCTACACCTTC
CASSVSPEEIYGYTF
>15|TRBJ2-3|TRBV7-9|TRBD2|few
TGTGCCAGCAGCTTGTCCGGGGGGGCCACAGATACGCAGTATTTT
CASSLSGGATDTQYF
>12|TRBJ1-2|TRBV29-1|-|few
TGCAGCGTTCCAGGGTGGAACTATGGCTACACCTTC
CSVPGWNYGYTF
>15|TRBJ2-7|TRBV20-1|-|few
TGCAGTGCTAGAGATTCCGGGAATCCTTCCTACGAGCAGTACTTC
CSARDSGNPSYEQYF
>16|TRBJ1-1|TRBV7-9|TRBD1|-
TGTGCCAGCAGCTTAGCTAGTAACAGGGGGGAGGTTGAAGCTTTCTTT
CASSLASNRGEVEAFF
>14|TRBJ2-5|TRBV7-3|-|-
TGTGCCAGCAGCCTTGGGGGGGCCCCAGAGACCCAGTACTTC
CASSLGGAPETQYF
>14|TRBJ1-6|TRBV7-2|-|few
TGTGCCAGCAGCTCCTTGGTAGGGCATTCACCCCTCCACTTT
CASSSLVGHSPLHF
>14|TRBJ2-1|TRBV6-5|TRBD1|few
TGTGCCAGCAGTGGACAGGGGGTCTACAATGAGCAGTTCTTC
CASSGQGVYNEQFF
>13|TRBJ1-2|TRBV10-3|-|-
TGTGCCATCCTCGCAGGCCATAACTATGGCTACACCTTC
CAILAGHNYGYTF
>13|TRBJ1-1|TRBV2|-|-
TGTGCCAGGTCTCGTGAGGACGGCACTGAAGCTTTCTTT
CARSREDGTEAFF
>13|TRBJ1-2|TRBV10-3|-|-
TGTGCCATCAGTGAGCGGCAGGGAGATGGCTACACCTTC
CAISERQGDGYTF